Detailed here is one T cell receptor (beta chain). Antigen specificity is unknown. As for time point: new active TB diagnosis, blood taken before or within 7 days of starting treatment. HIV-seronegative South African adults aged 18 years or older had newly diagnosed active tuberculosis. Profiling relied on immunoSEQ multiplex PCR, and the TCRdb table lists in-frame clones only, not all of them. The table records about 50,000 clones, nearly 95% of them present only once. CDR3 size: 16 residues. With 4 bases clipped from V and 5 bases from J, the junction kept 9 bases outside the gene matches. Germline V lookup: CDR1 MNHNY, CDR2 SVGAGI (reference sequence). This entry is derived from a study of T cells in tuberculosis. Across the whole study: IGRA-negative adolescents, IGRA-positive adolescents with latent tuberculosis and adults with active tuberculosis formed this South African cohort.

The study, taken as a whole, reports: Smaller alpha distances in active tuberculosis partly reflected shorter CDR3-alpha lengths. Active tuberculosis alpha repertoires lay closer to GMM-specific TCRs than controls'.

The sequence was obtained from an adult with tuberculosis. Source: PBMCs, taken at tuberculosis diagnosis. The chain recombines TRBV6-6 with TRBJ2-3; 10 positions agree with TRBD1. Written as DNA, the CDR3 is TGTGCCAGCAGTTCAGACAGGGGGCGAAGAAAAGATACGCAGTATTTT. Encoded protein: CASSSDRGRRKDTQYF.